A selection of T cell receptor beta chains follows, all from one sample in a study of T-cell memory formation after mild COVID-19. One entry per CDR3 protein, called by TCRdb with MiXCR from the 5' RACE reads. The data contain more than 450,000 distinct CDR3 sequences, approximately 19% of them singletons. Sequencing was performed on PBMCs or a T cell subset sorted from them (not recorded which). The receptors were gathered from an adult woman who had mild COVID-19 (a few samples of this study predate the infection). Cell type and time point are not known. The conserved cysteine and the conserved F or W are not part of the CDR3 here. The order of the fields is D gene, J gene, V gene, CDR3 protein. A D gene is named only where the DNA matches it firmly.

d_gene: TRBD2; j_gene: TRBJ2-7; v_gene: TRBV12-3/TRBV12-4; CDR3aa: ASSRDYRAEQY
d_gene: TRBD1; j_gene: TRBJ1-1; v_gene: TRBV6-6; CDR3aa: ASSYSSGGKNTEAF
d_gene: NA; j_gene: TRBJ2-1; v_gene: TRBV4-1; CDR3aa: ASSQGLSSGNEQF
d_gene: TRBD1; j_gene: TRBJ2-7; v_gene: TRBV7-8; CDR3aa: ASEGAGTDEQY
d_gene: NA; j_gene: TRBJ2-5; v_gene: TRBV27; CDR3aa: ASSPGDRLETQY
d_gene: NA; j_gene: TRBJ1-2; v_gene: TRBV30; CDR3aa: AWIETGGGYT
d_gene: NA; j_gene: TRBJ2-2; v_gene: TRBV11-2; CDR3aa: ASSLAVVQGTGELF
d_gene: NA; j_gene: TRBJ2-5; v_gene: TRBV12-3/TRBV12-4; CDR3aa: ASSLAQAQY
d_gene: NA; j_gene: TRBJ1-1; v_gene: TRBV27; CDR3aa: ASSYSRRGEGDTEAF
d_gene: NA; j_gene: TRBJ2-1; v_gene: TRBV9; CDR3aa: ASSVYLGIGNEQF
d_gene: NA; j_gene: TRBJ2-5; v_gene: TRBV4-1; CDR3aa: ASSPRVGGESQY
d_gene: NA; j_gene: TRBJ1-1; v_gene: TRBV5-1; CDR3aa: ASSPPLGAGTEAF
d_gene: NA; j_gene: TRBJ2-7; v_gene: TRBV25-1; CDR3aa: ASSKLRGATYEQY
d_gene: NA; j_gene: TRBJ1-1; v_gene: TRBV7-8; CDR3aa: ASRQDGAEGDWAF
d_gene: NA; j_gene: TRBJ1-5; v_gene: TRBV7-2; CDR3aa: ASSLVGVNQPQH
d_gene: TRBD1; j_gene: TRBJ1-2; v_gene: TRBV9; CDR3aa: ASSVTGGFSGYT
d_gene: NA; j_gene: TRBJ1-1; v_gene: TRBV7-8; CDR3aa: ASSFLVDTEAF
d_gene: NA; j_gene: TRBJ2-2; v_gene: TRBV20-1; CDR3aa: SAPSGAGELF
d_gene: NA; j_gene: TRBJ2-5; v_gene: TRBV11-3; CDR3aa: ASRPDRLGETQY
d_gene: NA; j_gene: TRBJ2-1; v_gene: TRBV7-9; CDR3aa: ASSLSRLYNEQF
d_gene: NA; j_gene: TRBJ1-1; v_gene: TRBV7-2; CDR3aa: ASSFLGLHTEAF
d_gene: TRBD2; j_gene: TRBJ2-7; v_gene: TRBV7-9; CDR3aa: ASSSGTSGRGLPWEQY
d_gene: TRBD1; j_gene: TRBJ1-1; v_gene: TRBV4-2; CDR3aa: ASSPSGQGNTEAF
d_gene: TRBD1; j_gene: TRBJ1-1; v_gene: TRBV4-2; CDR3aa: ASSQVRQGATEAF
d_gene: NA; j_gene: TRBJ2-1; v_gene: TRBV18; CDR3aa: ASSAPGTSEQF
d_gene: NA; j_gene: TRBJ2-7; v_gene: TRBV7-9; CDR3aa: ASSLADGYEQY
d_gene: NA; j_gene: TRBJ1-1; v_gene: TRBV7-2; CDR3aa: ASSLAQGLVEAF
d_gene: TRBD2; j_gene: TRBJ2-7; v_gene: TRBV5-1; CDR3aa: ASSWDSSGDSYEQY
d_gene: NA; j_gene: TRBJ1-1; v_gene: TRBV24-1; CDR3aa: ATSDSTNTEAF
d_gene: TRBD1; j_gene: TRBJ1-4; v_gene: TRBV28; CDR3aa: ASSPGQGGSEKLF
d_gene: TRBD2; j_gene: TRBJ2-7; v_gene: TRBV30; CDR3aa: AWSGIPRLAVSYEQY
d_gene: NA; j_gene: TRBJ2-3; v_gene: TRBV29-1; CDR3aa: SVEFYADTQY
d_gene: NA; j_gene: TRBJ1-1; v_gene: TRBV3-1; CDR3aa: ASSQDTRRAF
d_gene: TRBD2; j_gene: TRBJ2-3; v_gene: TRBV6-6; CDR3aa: ASRLTSGDRASTDTQY
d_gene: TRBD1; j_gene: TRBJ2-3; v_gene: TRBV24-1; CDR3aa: ATSDRDRGTTDTQY
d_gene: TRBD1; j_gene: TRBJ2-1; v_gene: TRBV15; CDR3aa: ATSVPGTGATEQF
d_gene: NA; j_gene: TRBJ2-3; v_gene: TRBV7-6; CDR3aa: ASSLAISVPVDTQY
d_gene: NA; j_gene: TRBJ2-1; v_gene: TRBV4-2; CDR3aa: ASSQVGDQNNEQF
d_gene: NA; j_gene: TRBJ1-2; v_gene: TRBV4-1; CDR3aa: ASSQGLDIRPNYGYT
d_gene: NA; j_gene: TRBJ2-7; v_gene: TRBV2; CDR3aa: ASLRDISYEQY
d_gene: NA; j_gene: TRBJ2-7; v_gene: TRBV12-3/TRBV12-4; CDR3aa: ASSMDGVYEQY
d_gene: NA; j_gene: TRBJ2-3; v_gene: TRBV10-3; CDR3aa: AISAPAGQAKY
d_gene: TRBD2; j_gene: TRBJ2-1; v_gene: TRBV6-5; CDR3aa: ASSYGRGASNEQF
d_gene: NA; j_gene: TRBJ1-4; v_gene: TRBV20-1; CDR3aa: SARERTSTNEKLF
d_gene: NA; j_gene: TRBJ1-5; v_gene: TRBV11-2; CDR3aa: ASSLGVWSDQPQH
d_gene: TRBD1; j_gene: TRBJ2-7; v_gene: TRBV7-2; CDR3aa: ASSRGGQGWEQY
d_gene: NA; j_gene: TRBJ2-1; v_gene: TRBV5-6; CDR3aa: ASSPRRGASYNEQF
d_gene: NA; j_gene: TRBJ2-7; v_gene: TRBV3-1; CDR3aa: ASSPPTGSEQY
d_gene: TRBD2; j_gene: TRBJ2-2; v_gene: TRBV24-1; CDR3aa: ATSGILAGPKPGELF
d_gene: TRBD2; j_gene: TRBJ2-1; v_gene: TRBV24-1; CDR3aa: ATSDRGTSGSRNEQF
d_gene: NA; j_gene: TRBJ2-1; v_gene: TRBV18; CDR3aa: ASSPSGAGLYNEQF
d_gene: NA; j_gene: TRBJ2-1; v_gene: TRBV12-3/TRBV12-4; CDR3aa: ASSFGLGQF
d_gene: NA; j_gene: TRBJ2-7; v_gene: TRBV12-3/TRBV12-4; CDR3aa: ASSLARDRFEQY